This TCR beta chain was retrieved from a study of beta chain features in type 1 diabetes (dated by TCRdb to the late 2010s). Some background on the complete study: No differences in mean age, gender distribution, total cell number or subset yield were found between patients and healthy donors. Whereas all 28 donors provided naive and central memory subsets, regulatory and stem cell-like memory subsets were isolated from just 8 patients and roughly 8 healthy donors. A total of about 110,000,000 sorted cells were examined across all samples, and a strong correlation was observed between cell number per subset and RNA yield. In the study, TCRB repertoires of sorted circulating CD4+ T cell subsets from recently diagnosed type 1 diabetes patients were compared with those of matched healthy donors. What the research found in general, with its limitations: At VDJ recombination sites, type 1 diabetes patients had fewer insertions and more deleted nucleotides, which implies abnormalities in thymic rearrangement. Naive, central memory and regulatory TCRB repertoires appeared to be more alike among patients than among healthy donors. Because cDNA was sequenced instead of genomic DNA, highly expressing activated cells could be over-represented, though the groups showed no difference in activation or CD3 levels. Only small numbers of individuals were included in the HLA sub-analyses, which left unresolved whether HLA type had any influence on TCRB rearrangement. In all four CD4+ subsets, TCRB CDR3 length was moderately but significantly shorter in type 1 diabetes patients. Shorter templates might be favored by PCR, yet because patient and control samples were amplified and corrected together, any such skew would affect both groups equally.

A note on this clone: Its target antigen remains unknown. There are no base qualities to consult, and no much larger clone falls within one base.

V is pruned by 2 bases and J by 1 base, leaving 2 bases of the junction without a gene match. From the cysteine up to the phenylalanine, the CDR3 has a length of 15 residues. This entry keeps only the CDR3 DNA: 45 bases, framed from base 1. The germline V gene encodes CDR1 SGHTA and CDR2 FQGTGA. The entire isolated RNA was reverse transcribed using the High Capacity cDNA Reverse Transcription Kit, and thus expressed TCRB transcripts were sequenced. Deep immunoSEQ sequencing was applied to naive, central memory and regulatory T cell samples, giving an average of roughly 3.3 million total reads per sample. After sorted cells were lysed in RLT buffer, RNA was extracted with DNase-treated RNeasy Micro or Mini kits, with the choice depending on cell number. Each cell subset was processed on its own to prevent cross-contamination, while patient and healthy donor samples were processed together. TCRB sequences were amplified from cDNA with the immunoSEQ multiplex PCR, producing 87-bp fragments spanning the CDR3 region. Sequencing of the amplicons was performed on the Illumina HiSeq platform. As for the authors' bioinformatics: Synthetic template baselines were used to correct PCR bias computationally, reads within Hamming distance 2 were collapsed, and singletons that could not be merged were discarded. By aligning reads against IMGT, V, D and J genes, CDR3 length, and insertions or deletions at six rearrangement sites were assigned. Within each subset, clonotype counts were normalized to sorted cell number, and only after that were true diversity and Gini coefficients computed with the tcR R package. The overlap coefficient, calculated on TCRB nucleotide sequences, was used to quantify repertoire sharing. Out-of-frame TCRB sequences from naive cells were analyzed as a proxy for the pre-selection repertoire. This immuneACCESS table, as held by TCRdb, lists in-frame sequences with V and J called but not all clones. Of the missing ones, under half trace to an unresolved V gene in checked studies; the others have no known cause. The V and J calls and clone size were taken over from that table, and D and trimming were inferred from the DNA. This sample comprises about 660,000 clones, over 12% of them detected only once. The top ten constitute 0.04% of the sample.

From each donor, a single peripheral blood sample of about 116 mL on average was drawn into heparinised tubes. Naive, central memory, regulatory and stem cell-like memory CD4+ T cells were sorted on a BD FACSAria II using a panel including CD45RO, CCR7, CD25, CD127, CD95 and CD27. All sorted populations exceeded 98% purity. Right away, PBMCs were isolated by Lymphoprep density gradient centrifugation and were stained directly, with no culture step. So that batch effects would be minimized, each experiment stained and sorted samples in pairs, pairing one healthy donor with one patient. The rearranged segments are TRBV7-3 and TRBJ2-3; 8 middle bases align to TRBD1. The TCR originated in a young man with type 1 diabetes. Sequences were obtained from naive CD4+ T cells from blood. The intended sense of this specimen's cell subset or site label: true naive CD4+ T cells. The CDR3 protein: CASSLGQGGTDTQYF. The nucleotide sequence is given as TGTGCCAGCAGCTTAGGACAGGGAGGCACAGATACGCAGTATTTT.